This T cell receptor beta chain originates from a study of T cell repertoires in cytomegalovirus infection. Study-wide context: From public TCR beta signatures came an indication of both CMV infection and matching HLA type.

Germline CDR1 SGHVT, CDR2 SQSDAQ. The CDR3 length is 15 residues. V lost 0 bases and J lost 5, with 14 bases in between. MiXCR, run by TCRdb on the reads, gives a single entry per CDR3 protein. This sample carries approximately 770,000 distinct CDR3 sequences, 25% to 30% of them seen once, and the ten largest clones take roughly 13%. This clonotype appeared a single time. Its antigen is currently unknown. The sample in question was cultured CD8+ T cells from PBMCs, obtained from culture after CMV antigen stimulation. The chain couples TRBV7-4 to TRBJ2-7; D might be TRBD2 (5 bases). The receptor's source is a human donor in good health (CMV status not recorded). Some clones in this sample may be carry-over from other donors' samples. This CDR3 reads CASSLASGLENEQYF. For the CDR3, the DNA is TGTGCCAGCAGCTTAGCTTCGGGGTTGGAGAACGAGCAGTACTTC.